These 10 T cell receptor beta chains originate from one sample sequenced in a study of T cells in Graves' hyperthyroidism and ophthalmopathy. TCR beta CDR3 regions were amplified from RNA. The HTBI set primed first-round TCR CDR3 RT-PCR. TCRdb reprocessed the multiplex PCR reads with MiXCR, giving one entry per CDR3 protein. The table includes around 540,000 distinct CDR3 sequences, about 16% detected once. The sample consisted of blood. The receptors were sampled from a woman in her 30s with Graves' ophthalmopathy.

There are many counts of this clonotype. The chain couples TRBV20-1 to TRBJ1-1; D gene uncertain. CDR1 and CDR2 from the germline V gene are DFQATT and SNEGSKA (reference sequence). This CDR3 has 13 amino acids. V was pared by 5 bases and J by 0 bases, with 10 bases between. CDR3 loop: CSASLPLNTEAFF. CDR3 sequence (DNA): TGCAGTGCTTCGCTGCCGCTGAACACTGAAGCTTTCTTT.

This clonotype appeared many times. The rearrangement links TRBV11-2 to TRBJ1-5; D is ambiguous. The CDR3 covers 13 residues. The germline V gene has CDR1 SGHAT and CDR2 FQNNGV. The V gene lost 2 bases and the J gene lost 4 bases, with 6 bases spanning the gap. The DNA for the CDR3 is TGTGCCAGCAGCTTAACGGCTAATCAGCCCCAGCATTTT. Amino acids: CASSLTANQPQHF.

This clonotype showed up just a few times. The chain couples TRBV5-1 to TRBJ2-5; unclear D gene. This CDR3 has 15 residues. With 5 bases removed from V and 4 bases from J, the gap between germline ends came to 18 bases. Germline assignment: CDR1 SGHRS and CDR2 YFSETQ. CDR3 sequence reads: CASSVTTAVGETQYF. The DNA for the CDR3 is TGCGCCAGCAGTGTAACCACAGCAGTTGGAGAGACCCAGTACTTC. Full variable domain (missing parts from reference TRBV5-1 and TRBJ2-5): KAGVTQTPRYLIKTRGQQVTLSCSPISGHRSVSWYQQTPGQGLQFLFEYFSETQRNKGNFPGRFSGRQFSNSRSEMNVSTLELGDSALYLCASSVTTAVGETQYFGPGTRLLVL.

This clonotype showed up just once. The rearrangement links TRBV18 to TRBJ2-1, with 8 bases aligning to TRBD2. This CDR3 has 16 amino acids. The germline V gene has CDR1 KGHSH and CDR2 LQKENI. The trim removed 0 bases at V and 7 bases at J, leaving 8 bases unmatched. The CDR3 here is CASSPPAGRAFNEQFF. CDR3 in DNA: TGTGCCAGCTCACCACCGGCCGGGAGGGCCTTTAATGAGCAGTTCTTC.

This clonotype was seen a few times. This chain uses TRBV3-1 with TRBJ2-5; TRBD1 aligns across 7 bases. Germline CDR1 reads LGHDT; CDR2 reads YNNKEL (reference sequence). CDR3 length: 14 amino acids. V was clipped by 5 bases and J by 4 bases; unmatched bases: 7. In DNA form, the CDR3 reads TGTGCCAGCAGCTCAGGACAGGCCCTAGAGACCCAGTACTTC. This sequence encodes CASSSGQALETQYF.

This clonotype showed up many times. V is TRBV27 and J is TRBJ1-5, with D uncertain. The germline gives CDR1 MNHEY, CDR2 SMNVEV (reference sequence). V dropped 4 bases and J dropped 2 bases, with 12 bases sitting between them. The CDR3 consists of 15 residues. The CDR3 sequence is CASSSSGSGNQPQHF. CDR3 nucleotides: TGTGCCAGCAGTTCCTCGGGAAGTGGCAATCAGCCCCAGCATTTT.

The chain carries TRBV19 and TRBJ2-6, with D perhaps matching TRBD2 (5 bases). This CDR3 has 16 residues. Per germline, CDR1 LNHDA and CDR2 SQIVND (reference sequence). V shed 5 bases and J shed 4 bases, with 15 bases lying between them. Here the CDR3 reads CASSFLRASGANVLTF. The DNA of the CDR3 is TGTGCCAGTAGTTTTTTGAGGGCTTCCGGGGCCAACGTCCTGACTTTC.

This clonotype was detected many times. This sequence joins TRBV30 and TRBJ2-7; TRBD2 aligns across 9 bases. J lost 6 bases, V lost 4 bases, and 7 bases had no gene match. The V gene's germline CDR1 is GTSNPN and CDR2 SVGIG (reference sequence). This CDR3 is 13 amino acids long. The CDR3 sequence: CAWTHSSGIEQYF. The CDR3 nucleotides are TGTGCCTGGACCCATTCTAGCGGGATCGAGCAGTACTTC. Supplemented by reference TRBV30 and TRBJ2-7, the full variable domain reads SQTIHQWPATLVQPVGSPLSLECTVEGTSNPNLYWYRQAAGRGLQLLFYSVGIGQISSEVPQNLSASRPQDRQFILSSKKLLLSDSGFYLCAWTHSSGIEQYFGPGTRLTVT.

This clonotype appeared a few times. The chain's CDR3 is CASSPRWDEKLFF. CDR3 in DNA: TGTGCCAGTTCGCCGCGATGGGATGAAAAACTGTTTTTT. This chain joins TRBV12-3 or TRBV12-4 and TRBJ1-4; unclear D gene. V was shortened by 9 bases and J by 6 bases, with 14 bases between the two germline ends. There are 13 residues in the CDR3.

The CDR3 region is CSAAVRGAQNEQFF. CDR3 sequence (DNA): TGCAGCGCCGCCGTGAGGGGGGCGCAAAATGAGCAGTTCTTC. The chain links TRBV29-1 to TRBJ2-1, with D possibly being TRBD1 or TRBD2 (6 bases each). Germline V lookup: CDR1 SQVTM, CDR2 ANQGSEA. The CDR3 contains 14 residues. V lost 7 bases, J lost 7 bases, and 20 bases lay in between.